This T cell receptor (beta chain) was sequenced in a study of control samples from healthy donors and cancer patients. The ends were cut back, 3 bases at V and 4 bases at J, with 7 bases in the middle. This CDR3 is 13 amino acids long. Profiled with immunoSEQ multiplex PCR; TCRdb holds only in-frame clones, not every one. With about 190,000 clones in the sample, the ten largest clones hold 2% to 2.5%. A word on this clone: Other nucleotide sequences in the sample specify the same CDR3.

Material for sequencing was blood. This sequence originates from a woman aged 25 to 39 in good health. The chain couples TRBV12-3 or TRBV12-4 to TRBJ1-5; D is uncertain. The CDR3 is CASSFGGNQPQHF. CDR3 DNA sequence: TGTGCCAGCAGTTTTGGAGGTAATCAGCCCCAGCATTTT.